The entry below gives a single T cell receptor beta chain sequence along with its context. Its antigen is unidentified. The record originates from a study of T cells expressing NK-cell markers. Study overall: Sorted CD3+CD56+NKG2C+, CD3+CD56+NKG2C- and CD3+CD56-NKG2C+ T cells provided the TCR beta repertoires.

Study-wide points: Of the CD8+ T cell pool in about six donors, roughly 1.0-7.5% was accounted for by dominant NKG2C+ clonotypes.

The CDR3 has 15 amino acids. The germline V gene has CDR1 LGHNT and CDR2 FRNRAP. TCRdb re-called the 5' RACE reads and shows each CDR3 protein once, DNA omitted. Here the sample table reports under 600,000 distinct CDR3 sequences. The sequence derives from a woman in her fifties or sixties in good health. The specimen was blood T cells: a sorted CD56 or NKG2C T cell subset, CD4+ or CD8+ T cells, or bulk PBMC T cells (not recorded which). The rearrangement uses TRBV12-5 and TRBJ2-3; TCRdb indicates TRBD2, and absent DNA this call remains unverified. CDR3 sequence: CASAQGGQRTDTQYF.